This is a list of T cell receptor beta chains from one sample in a study of blood T cell repertoires in COVID-19. Some clones are missing from TCRdb's copy, which holds only in-frame ones; the method was immunoSEQ multiplex PCR. The sample consists of 200,000 to 250,000 clones, over 80% of them appearing once. Sequencing used PBMCs or T cells enriched from blood (not recorded which). The receptor set was obtained from a woman aged 25 to 45 with acute COVID-19. Each CDR3 is given with its conserved first and last residue. Size is omitted from some rows. Given values are once, few, many or a class for expanded clones.

J gene,clone size,V gene,CDR3 protein
TRBJ2-1,.,TRBV6-2/TRBV6-3,CASSLGNRDRAYNEQFF
TRBJ2-7,.,TRBV10-1,CASSESIAGVHEQYF
TRBJ2-7,.,TRBV20-1,CSASGTGLTYEQYF
TRBJ2-2,few,TRBV5-1,CASSLDSGGELFF
TRBJ1-1,few,TRBV19,CASSRRTGGSDTEAFF
TRBJ1-2,.,TRBV11-1,CASSLEWGDRGYGYTF
TRBJ1-2,.,TRBV5-6,CASSRVDARGQAGYTF
TRBJ1-6,.,TRBV27,CASSFYPGQAYNSPLHF
TRBJ2-7,once,TRBV14,CASSQQTGIHEQYF
TRBJ1-3,.,TRBV11-2,CASSPNQGAAGNTIYF
TRBJ1-6,.,TRBV13,CASSSGQGASPLHF
TRBJ2-5,.,TRBV7-2,CASSSLGWAQGETQYF
TRBJ2-7,.,TRBV12-3/TRBV12-4,CASSFIGSYEQYF
TRBJ2-1,.,TRBV15,CATSRGYGIGGVNEQFF
TRBJ1-2,.,TRBV13,CASSAQGARGYTF
TRBJ2-2,.,TRBV5-1,CASSNPTGVGEWTGELFF
TRBJ1-1,.,TRBV5-5,CASSLILGGEAFF
TRBJ2-5,.,TRBV11-3,CASSPSHRETQYF
TRBJ2-3,few,TRBV9,CASSVRAGDGTDTQYF
TRBJ2-1,.,TRBV2,CASRGTYNEQFF
TRBJ1-1,.,TRBV3-1/TRBV3-2,CASSMRNTEAFF
TRBJ1-6,few,TRBV4-1,CASSQYGENNSPLHF
TRBJ2-5,.,TRBV5-4,CASSFGQQETQYF
TRBJ2-4,few,TRBV5-1,CASSSGLEGAKTKNIQYF
TRBJ2-2,.,TRBV2,CASSKGGALFRGELFF
TRBJ2-7,.,TRBV30,CAWSPDRGGSYEQYF
TRBJ2-7,.,TRBV10-1,CASSGTGYEQYF
TRBJ1-5,.,TRBV6-2/TRBV6-3,CASSYSGSRQPQHF
TRBJ1-6,.,TRBV13,CASSSARDRGPAYNSPLHF
TRBJ2-2,once,TRBV7-2,CASSVEEDDTGELFF
TRBJ2-2,.,TRBV4-1,CASSQVLYGELFF
TRBJ2-7,.,TRBV11-2,CASSFGGEVGYEQYF
TRBJ1-5,.,TRBV6-6,CASSDRGHSNQPQHF
TRBJ2-1,.,TRBV19,CASHPRGGIYNEQFF
TRBJ1-6,.,TRBV5-1,CASSLDGGNSPLHF
TRBJ2-7,.,TRBV4-1,CASSQGRGQGAYEQYF
TRBJ2-3,.,TRBV19,CATWDTSTDTQYF
TRBJ2-7,.,TRBV5-1,CASSLGTGGSYEQYF
TRBJ1-5,.,TRBV6-2/TRBV6-3,CASSQTWGLGSILLNQPQHF
TRBJ2-7,few,TRBV6-1,CASSEVKTNLGQYTYEQYF
TRBJ1-3,.,TRBV7-2,CASSPDRDGNTIYF
TRBJ1-1,.,TRBV5-1,CASSLGLLNTEAFF
TRBJ1-6,.,TRBV5-1,CASSFGQGNSPLHF
TRBJ1-5,.,TRBV27,CASSRRGFRTGADSNQPQHF
TRBJ1-5,.,TRBV4-1,CASSQGRLTRNQPQHF
TRBJ1-1,.,TRBV18,CASSPNRANTEAFF
TRBJ1-5,.,TRBV5-6,CASSLATGRINQPQHF
TRBJ1-1,few,TRBV18,CASSPPSRRVKNTEAFF
TRBJ2-2,.,TRBV10-2,CASSVDRDGTGELFF
TRBJ1-2,.,TRBV25-1,CASSEVGEGGYTF
TRBJ1-1,.,TRBV4-1,CASSRQGFSTEAFF
TRBJ1-2,few,TRBV11-2,CASSHIQGRRAGYTF
TRBJ1-2,.,TRBV5-6,CASSALGLYGYTF
TRBJ1-1,.,TRBV27,CASSFSLPGQGYTEAFF
TRBJ2-1,.,TRBV12-3/TRBV12-4,CASGRQGTFF